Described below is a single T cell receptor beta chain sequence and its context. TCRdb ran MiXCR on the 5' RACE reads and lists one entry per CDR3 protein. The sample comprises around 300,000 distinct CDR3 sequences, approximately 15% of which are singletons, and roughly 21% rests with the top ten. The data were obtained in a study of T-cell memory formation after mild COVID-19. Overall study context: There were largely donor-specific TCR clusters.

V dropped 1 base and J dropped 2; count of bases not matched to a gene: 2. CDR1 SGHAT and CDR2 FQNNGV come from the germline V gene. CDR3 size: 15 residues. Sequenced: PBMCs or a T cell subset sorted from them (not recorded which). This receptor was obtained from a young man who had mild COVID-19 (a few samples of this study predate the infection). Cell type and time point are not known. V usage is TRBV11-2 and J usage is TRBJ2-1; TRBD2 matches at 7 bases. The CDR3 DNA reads TGTGCCAGCAGCTTAGCGGGGGGTACCTACAATGAGCAGTTCTTC. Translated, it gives CASSLAGGTYNEQFF.